This T cell receptor (beta chain) was captured in a study of blood T cell repertoires in COVID-19. Looking at the study overall: Acute and convalescent COVID-19 specimens originated in the United States, Italy and Spain.

In the authors' workflow: Reference gene primers were amplified, and this amplification served to estimate nucleated cell counts. Libraries were prepared by immunoSEQ multiplex PCR; TCRdb keeps only in-frame clonotypes and omits some of them. The V and J calls and clone size come from that table; D and trimming were worked out from the DNA. The sample includes about 110,000 clones, around 83% seen only once; the top ten take more than 3.5%. Germline V gene sequence: CDR1 SGHTA, CDR2 FQGNSA. The CDR3 runs 16 residues. The J segment lost 5 bases and the V segment lost 1 base, leaving 7 bases of the junction unmatched.

Sequences were obtained from peripheral blood. This sequence was found in a woman in her seventies with acute or convalescent COVID-19. The rearrangement joins TRBV7-2 to TRBJ2-5; 10 nucleotides line up with TRBD2. CDR3 sequence reads: CASSLGNSGRAETQYF. As DNA, the CDR3 is TGTGCCAGCAGCTTAGGAAACAGCGGGAGGGCTGAGACCCAGTACTTC.